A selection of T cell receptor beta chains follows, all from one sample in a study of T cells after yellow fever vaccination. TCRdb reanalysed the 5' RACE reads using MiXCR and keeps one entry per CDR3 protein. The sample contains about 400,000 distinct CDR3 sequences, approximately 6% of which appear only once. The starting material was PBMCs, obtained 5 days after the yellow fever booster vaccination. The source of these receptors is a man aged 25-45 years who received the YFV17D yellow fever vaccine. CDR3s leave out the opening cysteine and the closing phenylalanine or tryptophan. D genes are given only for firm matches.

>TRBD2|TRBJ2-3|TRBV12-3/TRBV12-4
ASSFGSSGSPDTQY
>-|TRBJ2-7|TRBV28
ASRRTQGSSYEQY
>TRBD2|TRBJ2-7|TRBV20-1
SAMPSGPVGGEQY
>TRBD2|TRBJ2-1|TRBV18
ASSRALLGLAGGPPETNEQF
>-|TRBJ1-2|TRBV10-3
AISEDRNYGYT
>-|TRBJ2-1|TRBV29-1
SVEESRNEQF
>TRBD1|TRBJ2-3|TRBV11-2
ASSLGDRWFDTQY
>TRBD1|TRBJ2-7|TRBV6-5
ASSYNSGTGVYEQY
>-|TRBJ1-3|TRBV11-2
ASSSRREVTIY
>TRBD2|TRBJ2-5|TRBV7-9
ASSRTSGRVAETQY
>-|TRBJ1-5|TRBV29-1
SVQDPNQPQH
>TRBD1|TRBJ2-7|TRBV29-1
SVRQGSISYEQY
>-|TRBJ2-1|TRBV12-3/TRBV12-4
ASSMPDSYNEQF
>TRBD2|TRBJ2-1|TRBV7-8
ASSLGLAGLGAYNEQF
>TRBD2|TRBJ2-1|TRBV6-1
ASSEALLGLAATYNEQF
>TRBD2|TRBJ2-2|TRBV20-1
SAPMAGVNTGELF
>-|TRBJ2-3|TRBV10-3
AIRPTGEDTQY